One and the same sample provided the 18 T cell receptor beta chains below, sequenced in a study of OX40 agonist ivuxolimab in advanced cancers. Measured with immunoSEQ multiplex PCR; TCRdb has only the in-frame clones, and not every one. The top ten hold approximately 9.7% of the sample, which has roughly 36,000 clones, 89% seen once. This material consisted of CD4+ or CD8+ T cells sorted from blood, taken in a trial of the OX40 agonist ivuxolimab. The receptors were sampled from an adult with an advanced solid tumor such as melanoma, head and neck, liver or kidney cancer.

V and J are TRBV7-9 and TRBJ2-1; the match to TRBD2 covers 8 bases. V lost 5 bases to trimming and J lost 7 bases; unmatched junction nucleotides: 22. Germline V gives CDR1 SEHNR, CDR2 FQNEAQ (reference sequence). The CDR3 spans 19 residues. DNA of the CDR3: TGTGCCAGCAGCCCCCGGCAACCGACGGTAGCGGGGAGAGGGAATGAGCAGTTCTTC. This encodes CASSPRQPTVAGRGNEQFF.

The chain uses TRBV19 and TRBJ1-2; TRBD1 agrees at 9 bases. Germline V gene lookup returns CDR1 LNHDA and CDR2 SQIVND (reference sequence). The CDR3 contains 17 residues. The V gene end was trimmed by 11 bases and the J gene end by 6 bases; junction bases not matched to a gene: 22. CDR3 sequence (DNA): TGTGCCCATAGCTCTAAGGACAGGGGAAGAAGGAATGATGGCTACACCTTC. It specifies CAHSSKDRGRRNDGYTF. The complete variable domain, with remaining parts taken from reference TRBV19 and TRBJ1-2, reads DGGITQSPKYLFRKEGQNVTLSCEQNLNHDAMYWYRQDPGQGLRLIYYSQIVNDFQKGDIAEGYSVSREKKESFPLTVTSAQKNPTAFYLCAHSSKDRGRRNDGYTFGSGTRLTVV.

The chain links TRBV7-2 to TRBJ1-5; TRBD1 is a possible D gene (5 bases). The CDR3 spans 14 residues. Germline CDR1 is SGHTA and CDR2 is FQGNSA. The germline V and J ends were trimmed by 4 bases and 4 bases, with 11 bases remaining between them. CDR3 DNA: TGTGCCAGCAGCTCAGACAGACGTAATCAGCCCCAGCATTTT. Its translation is CASSSDRRNQPQHF.

This chain links TRBV4-3 with TRBJ1-5; D gene ambiguous. The CDR3 has 15 residues. The germline CDR1 and CDR2 sequences are LGHNA and YSLEER. The V gene lost 0 bases and the J gene lost 0 bases, with 6 bases spanning the gap. The CDR3 DNA is TGCGCCAGCAGCCAAGAGCCATATAGCAATCAGCCCCAGCATTTT. Translated, it gives CASSQEPYSNQPQHF.

The rearrangement uses TRBV4-3 and TRBJ2-5; perhaps TRBD2 as D (5 bases). Germline V lookup: CDR1 LGHNA, CDR2 YSLEER. The CDR3 consists of 15 residues. V was clipped by 4 bases and J by 0 bases, with 12 bases between them. CDR3 coding DNA: TGCGCCAGCAGCCGAAATCCGGGGAACCAAGAGACCCAGTACTTC. Protein product: CASSRNPGNQETQYF.

This chain uses TRBV7-9 with TRBJ1-4; D not resolved. Germline CDR1 and CDR2: SEHNR and FQNEAQ (reference sequence). Trimming pared 5 bases from V and 0 bases from J, leaving 16 bases between. CDR3 size: 17 residues. The DNA of the CDR3 is TGTGCCAGCAGCGGACGGACCCTTACTGCAACTAATGAAAAACTGTTTTTT. This gives the protein CASSGRTLTATNEKLFF.

The rearrangement links TRBV11-1 to TRBJ2-5, with D possibly TRBD1 on 5 matching bases. Trimming shortened V by 5 bases and J by 6 bases, and 19 bases separated the two germline ends. The germline CDR1 and CDR2 sequences are SGHAT and FQDESV (reference sequence). The CDR3 contains 15 residues. The CDR3 is CASSPQGGFGKTQYF. CDR3 in DNA: TGTGCCAGCAGCCCCCAGGGTGGATTTGGGAAGACCCAGTACTTC.

The V call is TRBV5-6, the J call TRBJ2-6, with 10 bases lining up with TRBD1. There are 18 residues in the CDR3. V lost 3 bases and J lost 0; bases outside the gene matches: 6. Germline V gives CDR1 SGHDT, CDR2 YYEEEE. This CDR3 reads CASSSPGQGFSGANVLTF. The CDR3 region has the DNA TGTGCCAGCAGCTCCCCGGGACAGGGGTTCTCTGGGGCCAACGTCCTGACTTTC.

This clone was observed a handful of times. The V call is TRBV19, the J call TRBJ1-5; D is unclear. The CDR3 has 12 residues. V was clipped by 6 bases and J by 8 bases, with 11 bases between them. The germline CDR1 and CDR2 sequences are LNHDA and SQIVND (reference sequence). The CDR3 bases are TGTGCCAGTAGCTTCTTGGTTGAGCCCCAGCATTTT. Protein product: CASSFLVEPQHF.

The chain recombines TRBV7-2 with TRBJ1-2; D is ambiguous. Germline values: CDR1 SGHTA, CDR2 FQGNSA. V shed 0 bases and J shed 6 bases, with 5 bases lying between them. The CDR3 length is 12 residues. The CDR3 sequence is CASSLAMDGYTF. CDR3 nucleotide sequence: TGTGCCAGCAGCTTAGCTATGGATGGCTACACCTTC.

This clone was found once. The V gene is TRBV28, the J gene TRBJ1-1; no firm D call. The CDR3 is 14 residues long. Trimming pared 7 bases from V and 0 bases from J, leaving 12 bases between. Germline values: CDR1 MDHEN, CDR2 SYDVKM. The DNA for the CDR3 is TGTGCCAGCACCAGTGGGCCGATGAACACTGAAGCTTTCTTT. Translating it yields CASTSGPMNTEAFF. The whole variable domain, remainder taken from reference TRBV28 and TRBJ1-1, is DVKVTQSSRYLVKRTGEKVFLECVQDMDHENMFWYRQDPGLGLRLIYFSYDVKMKEKGDIPEGYSVSREKKERFSLILESASTNQTSMYLCASTSGPMNTEAFFGQGTRLTVV.

The CDR3 nucleotides are TGTGCCTGCCCCCACAGGGACTATGGCTACACCTTC. Its protein is CACPHRDYGYTF. The V call is TRBV30, the J call TRBJ1-2, with D perhaps TRBD1 (6 bases). The V and J ends lost 6 bases and 3 bases respectively, with 11 bases between them. The CDR3 totals 12 residues. The germline V gene encodes CDR1 GTSNPN and CDR2 SVGIG (reference sequence).

The V gene is TRBV18, the J gene TRBJ1-4; no definite D call. V was pared by 0 bases and J by 0 bases, with 8 bases between. Germline lookup yields CDR1 KGHSH and CDR2 LQKENI. The CDR3 loop spans 16 amino acids. The CDR3 DNA is TGTGCCAGCTCACCACCGGGGATTGCAACTAATGAAAAACTGTTTTTT. Protein sequence: CASSPPGIATNEKLFF.

The rearrangement joins TRBV19 to TRBJ1-1, with unresolved D. The V gene lost 7 bases and the J gene lost 3 bases, with 12 bases spanning the gap. The CDR3 contains 13 residues. The germline V gene has CDR1 LNHDA and CDR2 SQIVND (reference sequence). CDR3 residues: CASTQNRDTEAFF. Written as DNA, the CDR3 is TGTGCCAGTACCCAGAACCGGGACACTGAAGCTTTCTTT.

This clone was seen a handful of times. V gene TRBV18 combines with J gene TRBJ1-5, with D perhaps matching TRBD1 (6 bases). V shed 8 bases and J shed 5 bases, with 13 bases lying between them. CDR1 is KGHSH, CDR2 LQKENI, per germline. This CDR3 is 13 amino acids long. The CDR3: CASAQGIDQPQHF. Written as DNA, the CDR3 is TGTGCCAGCGCACAGGGAATAGATCAGCCCCAGCATTTT.

CDR3 sequence: CASRGSGSTNEQFF. CDR3 in DNA: TGTGCCAGCCGGGGGAGCGGGAGTACCAATGAGCAGTTCTTC. The genes are TRBV28 and TRBJ2-1, with TRBD2 identical over 8 bases. V shed 8 bases, J shed 6 bases, and the junction held 9 bases outside the gene matches. This CDR3 has 14 amino acids. Germline assignment: CDR1 MDHEN and CDR2 SYDVKM.

V and J are TRBV19 and TRBJ2-1, with 7 bases fitting TRBD1. V was pared by 6 bases and J by 5 bases, with 7 bases of the junction left unmatched. CDR1 and CDR2 from the germline V gene are LNHDA and SQIVND (reference sequence). The length of the CDR3 is 14 residues. The CDR3 nucleotides read TGTGCCAGTAGGATGACAGGGATCGACAATGAGCAGTTCTTC. It encodes CASRMTGIDNEQFF.

The DNA for the CDR3 is TGTGCCAGTAGTATTAACCCTCGGGCCGGGGAGCTGTTTTTT. It encodes CASSINPRAGELFF. The chain uses TRBV19 and TRBJ2-2; D unclear. Looked up from germline, CDR1 is LNHDA and CDR2 is SQIVND (reference sequence). The CDR3 runs 14 residues. Trimming took off 3 bases at V and 6 bases at J, with 11 bases between the two ends.